This TCR beta chain was recorded in a study of T-cell reconstitution after alpha-beta-depleted transplantation in children. Unique molecular identifiers featured in how the TCRbeta library was prepared. From the PCR reads, TCRdb called clonotypes with MiXCR, one entry per CDR3 protein. The table lists about 540,000 distinct CDR3 sequences, around 18% of them singletons. The receptor was isolated from a human donor who donated a stem cell graft to a child with acute lymphoblastic leukemia. Here the sequenced sample was PBMCs from the stem cell graft donor, taken from the stem cell graft.

CDR3 sequence: CASSFDRGKYNEQFF. The CDR3 nucleotides are TGTGCCAGCAGTTTCGACAGGGGCAAGTACAATGAGCAGTTCTTC. The chain joins TRBV12-3 or TRBV12-4 to TRBJ2-1; 8 bases map to TRBD1. Trimming cost V 3 bases and J 4 bases; bases outside gene matches: 5. The CDR3 consists of 15 residues.